This T cell receptor beta chain was profiled in a study of OX40 agonist ivuxolimab in advanced cancers. Looking at the study overall: Past anti-PD-1, anti-PD-L1 or anti-CTLA-4 therapy was accepted, and 30% to 45% had received some. Findings of the study overall: CD8+ T cells (on average) carried more expanded clones than CD4+ T cells. There was clonal expansion of CD4+ and CD8+ blood T cells by week 6 at 0.1 to 3.0 mg/kg.

Only in-frame clones appear in the TCRdb table, and some are missing; sequencing was by immunoSEQ multiplex PCR. Of approximately 98,000 clones detected, less than 85% appear once; the ten largest clones hold roughly 5.5%. Concerning this clone: Antigen unknown.

V was clipped by 5 bases and J by 6 bases; unmatched bases: 8. This CDR3 has 15 residues. The V gene's germline CDR1 is KGHSH and CDR2 LQKENI. Enrollment shut out patients with autoimmune disease history or systemic immunosuppression. The input for sequencing was CD4+ or CD8+ T cells sorted from blood, taken in a trial of the OX40 agonist ivuxolimab. The TCR sequence derives from an adult with an advanced solid tumor such as melanoma, head and neck, liver or kidney cancer. The gene calls are TRBV18 and TRBJ2-7, with 12 bases matching TRBD2. The CDR3 DNA follows: TGTGCCAGCTCAGCTCTAGCGGGGGGGCCCCTCGAGCAGTACTTC. This translates into CASSALAGGPLEQYF. Full variable domain (rest looked up from reference TRBV18 and TRBJ2-7): NAGVMQNPRHLVRRRGQEARLRCSPMKGHSHVYWYRQLPEEGLKFMVYLQKENIIDESGMPKERFSAEFPKEGPSILRIQQVVRGDSAAYFCASSALAGGPLEQYFGPGTRLTVT.